Each of the 8 T cell receptor beta chains below was sequenced from the same sample in a study of T cell responses to AZD1222 COVID-19 vaccine. Produced via immunoSEQ multiplex PCR; TCRdb's table is partial and in-frame only. The sample contains about 130,000 clones, roughly 93% of which appear only once. Material: peripheral blood, obtained 28 days after the second AZD1222 dose. The receptors originated from an adult who received the AZD1222 COVID-19 vaccine.

V and J are TRBV28 and TRBJ2-7; TRBD1 matches 8 bases. The CDR3 contains 16 residues. Trimming cost V 1 base and J 0 bases; bases outside gene matches: 5. The V gene's germline CDR1 is MDHEN and CDR2 SYDVKM. The CDR3 region is CASSLSSGTGSYEQYF. CDR3 coding DNA: TGTGCCAGCAGTTTATCCTCCGGGACAGGCTCCTACGAGCAGTACTTC.

A few counts support this clone. V and J are TRBV5-1 and TRBJ2-7; D ambiguous. V lost 0 bases to trimming and J lost 3 bases, with 7 bases between them. The CDR3 has 13 amino acids. Germline values: CDR1 SGHRS, CDR2 YFSETQ. The CDR3 sequence is CASSLVSSYEQYF. The DNA of the CDR3 is TGCGCCAGCAGCTTGGTTAGCAGCTACGAGCAGTACTTC.

This clone appeared once. The V call is TRBV19, the J call TRBJ1-5; 11 bases fit TRBD1. The V gene end was trimmed by 5 bases and the J gene end by 12 bases; junction bases not matched to a gene: 6. The CDR3 sequence is 13 residues long. CDR1 LNHDA and CDR2 SQIVND come from the germline V gene (reference sequence). CDR3: CASSGTGGVGQHF. The DNA of the CDR3 is TGTGCCAGTAGTGGGACAGGGGGGGTCGGCCAGCATTTT.

V gene TRBV19 combines with J gene TRBJ1-2; possibly TRBD1 for D (5 bases). Per germline, CDR1 LNHDA and CDR2 SQIVND (reference sequence). V shed 3 bases and J shed 4 bases, with 15 bases lying between them. The CDR3 runs 15 residues. The CDR3 DNA sequence: TGTGCCAGTAGTATCGGAGGGGACGGCTTCTATGGCTACACCTTC. Translation: CASSIGGDGFYGYTF.

V is TRBV3-1 (or the pseudogene TRBV3-2) and J is TRBJ1-2; no definite D call. Looked up from germline, CDR1 is LGHDT and CDR2 is YNNKEL (reference sequence). The CDR3 has 13 amino acids. The V gene lost 4 bases and the J gene lost 4 bases, with 10 bases spanning the gap. The CDR3 DNA reads as TGTGCCAGCAGCCGGGTTGGGGTCTATGGCTACACCTTC. It yields the protein CASSRVGVYGYTF.

This clone is a singleton in its sample. The chain carries TRBV5-1 and TRBJ2-2, with D possibly being TRBD1 (6 bases). V dropped 4 bases and J dropped 2 bases, with 12 bases sitting between them. The CDR3 runs to 15 residues. Per the germline V gene, CDR1 is SGHRS and CDR2 is YFSETQ. CDR3 DNA: TGCGCCAGCAGCATGGACAGAACTAACACCGGGGAGCTGTTTTTT. The encoded protein is CASSMDRTNTGELFF. The complete variable domain, with remaining parts taken from reference TRBV5-1 and TRBJ2-2, reads KAGVTQTPRYLIKTRGQQVTLSCSPISGHRSVSWYQQTPGQGLQFLFEYFSETQRNKGNFPGRFSGRQFSNSRSEMNVSTLELGDSALYLCASSMDRTNTGELFFGEGSRLTVL.

The chain carries TRBV11-2 and TRBJ2-1; 7 nucleotides match TRBD2. The CDR3 runs 16 residues. The V gene's germline CDR1 is SGHAT and CDR2 FQNNGV. V lost 0 bases, J lost 4 bases, and 6 bases stayed unmatched. CDR3 sequence (DNA): TGTGCCAGCAGCTTAGAGGGAGCGGGGATTTACAATGAGCAGTTCTTC. Amino acid sequence: CASSLEGAGIYNEQFF.

The chain has TRBV7-9 and TRBJ2-6, with D hard to call. The CDR3 is 16 residues long. Between the trimmed V and J ends, which lost 2 bases and 0 bases, there was a span of 8 bases. CDR1 SEHNR and CDR2 FQNEAQ come from the germline V gene (reference sequence). The DNA of the CDR3 is TGTGCCAGCAGCTTATCGTGGGGCTCTGGGGCCAACGTCCTGACTTTC. This encodes CASSLSWGSGANVLTF.